This T cell receptor beta chain was sequenced for a study of blood T cell repertoires in COVID-19. Whole-study context: Spain, Italy and the United States supplied samples that represented acute and convalescent COVID-19. T cells, B-cell-depleted T cells, or PBMCs supplied cDNA or gDNA.

V lost 3 bases, J lost 4 bases, and 9 bases lay in between. CDR3 length equals 13 residues. Germline V gives CDR1 MNHEY, CDR2 SMNVEV (reference sequence). In the original processing: From reference gene primer amplification, estimates of nucleated cell counts were derived. Assay: immunoSEQ multiplex PCR; the TCRdb copy retains only in-frame clones and omits some. That table furnishes V, J and clone size, whereas the DNA furnished D and trimming. In the table there are about 200,000 clones, about nine tenths of which are singletons. The sample was peripheral blood. This clonotype was sampled from a man aged 60 to 75 who had recovered from COVID-19. This chain uses TRBV27 with TRBJ1-1; D is perhaps TRBD1 (6 bases). The CDR3 is CASSFVGGTEAFF. The CDR3 DNA reads TGTGCCAGCAGTTTCGTAGGGGGCACTGAAGCTTTCTTT.